This entry concerns a single T cell receptor beta chain. This entry belongs to a study of T cell responses to AZD1222 COVID-19 vaccine. Germline-derived CDR1 and CDR2 are LGHNA and YNFKEQ. V was cut by 0 bases and J by 0 bases, with 11 bases left in between. The CDR3 totals 16 residues. TCRdb's table, derived via immunoSEQ multiplex PCR, lists solely in-frame clones and lacks some. The sample holds some 120,000 clones, approximately 90% seen once. V is TRBV4-2 and J is TRBJ1-2, with TRBD1 as a possible D gene (5 bases). The TCR was taken from an adult in good health. The sample was peripheral blood, taken on day 0 of AZD1222 vaccination. The CDR3 coding sequence is TGTGCCAGCAGCCAAGAGAGGGGCGCGGCTAACTATGGCTACACCTTC. Amino acids: CASSQERGAANYGYTF.